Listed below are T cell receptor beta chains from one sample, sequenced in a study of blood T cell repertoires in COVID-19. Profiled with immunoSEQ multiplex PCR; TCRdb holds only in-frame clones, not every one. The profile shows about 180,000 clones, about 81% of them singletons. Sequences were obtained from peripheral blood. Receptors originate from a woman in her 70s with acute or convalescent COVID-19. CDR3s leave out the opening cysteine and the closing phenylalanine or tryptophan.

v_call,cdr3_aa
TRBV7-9,ASSSRDRGGSGELF
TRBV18,ASSLVGRYDYT
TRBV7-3,ASSLSGRGTGELF
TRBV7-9,ASSHEAGYT
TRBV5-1,ASSLGLASNEQF
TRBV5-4,ASSAGAGTIYGTDTQY
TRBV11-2,ASSLGRSVNTEAF
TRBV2,ASNRQVNTEAF
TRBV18,ASSPIRVDTQY
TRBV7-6,ASSLYSGQGWETQY
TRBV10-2,ASSGGGINYGYT
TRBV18,ASSPIGSSSHYNEQF
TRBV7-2,ASSSDRSSYNSPLH
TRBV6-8,ASSYQGMNTEAF
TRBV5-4,ASSLDIAGGQNEQF
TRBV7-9,ASSFGQGAGNTIY
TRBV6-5,ASTRIRGGGSEQY